Sequencing of this T cell receptor (beta chain) was carried out in a study of CD8 T cells in Susac syndrome. Germline V gene lookup returns CDR1 MRHNA and CDR2 SNTAGT. The CDR3 runs 14 residues. V was shortened by 8 bases and J by 4 bases, with 12 bases between the two germline ends. RNA, at about 0.45 to 1 ug, was reverse transcribed with random hexamers. TCRdb itself ran the immunoSEQ multiplex PCR reads through MiXCR, one entry per CDR3 protein. Of fewer than 60,000 distinct CDR3 sequences listed, 95% were seen once; the top ten hold 0.75%. Worth noting for this clonotype: Its matching antigen is unknown.

CD8+ and CD4+ blood T cells underwent TCR beta sequencing. Study results and limitations: CD8+ clonal expansion in Susac peaked in TEMRA cells and active patients. Within total CD8+ repertoires, around 15 Susac-specific public clones were found, and within CD8+ TEMRA repertoires, roughly 5.

Sequenced sample: CD8+ T cells from PBMCs. The chain employs TRBV6-4 and TRBJ1-6; D might be TRBD1 (6 bases). The clonotype was recovered from a human donor with Susac syndrome. The CDR3 nucleotides read TGTGCCAGCTTCAGGGGCGATTATAATTCACCCCTCCACTTT. Amino acid sequence: CASFRGDYNSPLHF.